This passage covers 30 T cell receptor beta chains from one sample sequenced in a study of T cell changes during pregnancy in multiple sclerosis. Clones were sequenced by immunoSEQ multiplex PCR, and TCRdb holds only the in-frame ones, with some missing. Here the sample spans tens of thousands of clones, about 91% being singletons. This specimen consisted of peripheral blood, obtained in the third trimester of pregnancy. All receptors derive from a female donor with multiple sclerosis, enrolled in a pregnancy study.

The chain couples TRBV5-1 to TRBJ2-7, with 10 bases aligning to TRBD2. Trimming cost V 0 bases and J 3 bases; bases outside gene matches: 0. The CDR3 is made up of 14 amino acids. The V gene's germline CDR1 is SGHRS and CDR2 YFSETQ. The CDR3 protein is CASSLASGSYEQYF. The CDR3 coding sequence is TGCGCCAGCAGCTTGGCTAGCGGGAGCTACGAGCAGTACTTC. Full variable domain (outside the CDR3, taken from reference TRBV5-1 and TRBJ2-7): KAGVTQTPRYLIKTRGQQVTLSCSPISGHRSVSWYQQTPGQGLQFLFEYFSETQRNKGNFPGRFSGRQFSNSRSEMNVSTLELGDSALYLCASSLASGSYEQYFGPGTRLTVT.

The chain carries TRBV11-3 and TRBJ2-3; the match to TRBD2 covers 10 bases. The CDR3 loop spans 13 amino acids. With V trimmed by 4 bases and J by 7 bases, 2 bases remained unmatched. Germline values: CDR1 SGHNT, CDR2 YENEEA. For the CDR3, the DNA is TGTGCCAGCAGCTCTAGCGGGGGCAATACGCAGTATTTT. Protein sequence: CASSSSGGNTQYF.

This chain connects TRBV9 to TRBJ2-3; 8 nucleotides agree with TRBD2. CDR1 SGDLS and CDR2 YYNGEE come from the germline V gene. V dropped 10 bases and J dropped 2; count of bases not matched to a gene: 9. This CDR3 has 14 amino acids. The CDR3, as DNA: TGTGCCGAACTGGTAGCGGGATTCACAGATACGCAGTATTTT. It is translated as CAELVAGFTDTQYF. The full variable domain, with the rest looked up from reference TRBV9 and TRBJ2-3, is DSGVTQTPKHLITATGQRVTLRCSPRSGDLSVYWYQQSLDQGLQFLIQYYNGEERAKGNILERFSAQQFPDLHSELNLSSLELGDSALYFCAELVAGFTDTQYFGPGTRLTVL.

The gene calls are TRBV25-1 and TRBJ2-7; 9 bases line up with TRBD1. Trimming took 8 bases from V and 5 from J; bases not matched to a gene: 4. Germline lookup yields CDR1 MGHDK and CDR2 SYGVNS. The CDR3 runs to 12 residues. As DNA, the CDR3 is TGTGCCAGCGGACAGGGGCCCCACGAGCAGTACTTC. Translation gives CASGQGPHEQYF.

The chain combines TRBV29-1 with TRBJ2-1, with 13 bases fitting TRBD2. Germline CDR1 is SQVTM and CDR2 is ANQGSEA. The CDR3 covers 15 residues. Trimming cost V 4 bases and J 2 bases; bases outside gene matches: 2. This CDR3 reads CSVVTSGRAYNEQFF. The CDR3 DNA is TGCAGCGTTGTAACTAGCGGGAGGGCCTACAATGAGCAGTTCTTC.

The V gene is TRBV27, the J gene TRBJ1-2; D is undetermined. The germline gives CDR1 MNHEY, CDR2 SMNVEV (reference sequence). This CDR3 spans 14 amino acids. V dropped 4 bases and J dropped 1 base, with 10 bases sitting between them. CDR3 DNA: TGTGCCAGCAGTTCCCCAGGAAATAACTATGGCTACACCTTC. As protein: CASSSPGNNYGYTF.

The chain carries TRBV9 and TRBJ1-3; D is undetermined. The CDR3 runs 16 residues. Germline-derived CDR1 and CDR2 are SGDLS and YYNGEE. Trimming removed 0 bases at V and 0 bases at J, with 10 bases between. CDR3 nucleotides: TGTGCCAGCAGCGTAGGGTCCGAACTCTCTGGAAACACCATATATTTT. Protein: CASSVGSELSGNTIYF.

The chain recombines TRBV6-1 with TRBJ2-1, with a possible D match to TRBD1 (6 bases). This CDR3 is 15 amino acids long. Trimming left V 1 base short and J 4 bases short, with 11 bases between. The germline gives CDR1 MNHNS, CDR2 SASEGT. CDR3 protein: CASSEEVQGYNEQFF. In DNA, the CDR3 is TGTGCCAGCAGTGAAGAGGTACAGGGATACAATGAGCAGTTCTTC.

This clone was seen only a few times. The rearrangement joins TRBV7-9 to TRBJ1-2; a possible D gene is TRBD1 (5 bases). Deletions cut 5 bases from V and 0 bases from J, with 10 bases between. The CDR3 covers 14 residues. Germline CDR1 reads SEHNR; CDR2 reads FQNEAQ (reference sequence). Written as DNA, the CDR3 is TGTGCCAGCAGCCCAGGGAAAGCTAACTATGGCTACACCTTC. This codes for CASSPGKANYGYTF.

The chain combines TRBV20-1 with TRBJ2-3, with D possibly being TRBD2 (5 bases). This CDR3 has 11 amino acids. The ends were cut back, 6 bases at V and 7 bases at J, with 11 bases in the middle. Germline assignment: CDR1 DFQATT and CDR2 SNEGSKA (reference sequence). CDR3 protein: CSAARGNTQYF. CDR3 DNA: TGCAGTGCCGCCCGGGGAAATACGCAGTATTTT.

The chain employs TRBV5-6 and TRBJ2-1; D is unresolved. CDR1 is SGHDT and CDR2 is YYEEEE in the germline V gene. This CDR3 is built from 12 residues. V dropped 3 bases and J dropped 9 bases, with 10 bases sitting between them. The CDR3 spells CASSWSRGEQFF. DNA of the CDR3: TGTGCCAGCAGCTGGTCTAGAGGTGAGCAGTTCTTC.

The rearrangement links TRBV27 to TRBJ2-7, with 7 bases lining up with TRBD1. V gave up 5 bases and J gave up 2 bases; unmatched junction bases: 6. In germline, CDR1 is MNHEY, CDR2 SMNVEV (reference sequence). The CDR3 has 14 residues. CDR3 amino acids: CASSRDRLAYEQYF. In DNA form, the CDR3 reads TGTGCCAGCAGTCGGGACAGACTCGCCTACGAGCAGTACTTC.

The V gene is TRBV9, the J gene TRBJ2-6; maybe TRBD2 (5 bases). Germline V gene lookup returns CDR1 SGDLS and CDR2 YYNGEE. This CDR3 is built from 21 residues. The ends were cut back, 4 bases at V and 0 bases at J, with 26 bases in the middle. The CDR3 DNA reads as TGTGCCAGCAGCCTTGTCCCTTCTGAGGGCCTGATACCCTCTGGGGCCAACGTCCTGACTTTC. It yields the protein CASSLVPSEGLIPSGANVLTF.

This clone was recorded only once. This chain links TRBV9 with TRBJ2-3, with 7 bases lining up with TRBD1. The CDR3 is made up of 14 amino acids. The trim removed 0 bases at V and 7 bases at J, leaving 5 bases unmatched. Germline V gene data show CDR1 as SGDLS and CDR2 as YYNGEE. CDR3 DNA: TGTGCCAGCAGCGTAGGGCAGGGGGAGAATACGCAGTATTTT. Translated, it gives CASSVGQGENTQYF.

The sample holds one count of this clone. The chain couples TRBV7-2 to TRBJ2-2; tentative D call: TRBD1 (5 bases). The V end lost 5 bases, the J end lost 4 bases, and 11 bases lay between the germline ends. CDR3 length: 14 amino acids. Germline V gives CDR1 SGHTA, CDR2 FQGNSA. Here the CDR3 reads CASSLQGTTGELFF. CDR3 DNA: TGTGCCAGCAGCCTTCAGGGTACCACCGGGGAGCTGTTTTTT.

The rearrangement links TRBV11-2 to TRBJ2-1; 10 bases align to TRBD2. The germline gives CDR1 SGHAT, CDR2 FQNNGV. Losses at the gene ends were 4 bases for V and 8 bases for J; bases not matched to a gene: 11. There are 16 residues in the CDR3. The CDR3 DNA follows: TGTGCCAGCAGCTCCGGACTAGCGGATAAAGGGGATGAGCAGTTCTTC. Protein: CASSSGLADKGDEQFF.

The chain has TRBV5-8 and TRBJ2-2; TRBD1 matches 9 bases. Germline CDR1 SGHTS, CDR2 YDEGEE. This CDR3 is built from 16 residues. After removal of 3 bases from V and 6 bases from J, the junction contained 9 bases not matched to a gene. The CDR3, as DNA: TGTGCCAGCAGCTCAGGACAGGGGCGGGTAGCCGGGGAGCTGTTTTTT. Translated, it gives CASSSGQGRVAGELFF.

CDR3 bases: TGTGCCAGCAACACCGGGACAGGGATGTCACGGTTGGACGAGCAGTACTTC. It specifies CASNTGTGMSRLDEQYF. This chain joins TRBV5-6 and TRBJ2-7; TRBD1 matches at 9 bases. V dropped 6 bases and J dropped 5; count of bases not matched to a gene: 18. The CDR3 loop spans 17 amino acids. Germline CDR1 reads SGHDT; CDR2 reads YYEEEE.

V gene TRBV5-4 combines with J gene TRBJ2-1; 9 nucleotides agree with TRBD1. The CDR3 runs to 15 residues. Looked up from germline, CDR1 is SGHNT and CDR2 is YYREEE (reference sequence). With V trimmed by 1 base and J by 5 bases, 4 bases remained unmatched. CDR3 loop: CASSLRDRVDNEQFF. Here the CDR3 DNA reads TGTGCCAGCAGCTTGAGGGACAGGGTGGACAATGAGCAGTTCTTC.

This chain uses TRBV7-2 with TRBJ1-1, with D maybe TRBD1 (5 bases). Per germline, CDR1 SGHTA and CDR2 FQGNSA. The CDR3 loop spans 12 amino acids. V was shortened by 3 bases and J by 7 bases, with 9 bases between the two germline ends. The DNA of the CDR3 is TGTGCCAGCAGCTTGGAGGGGATTGAAGCTTTCTTT. Translating gives CASSLEGIEAFF.

The CDR3 DNA follows: TGCAGCGTTGGAGGGCCGAGCTCCTACGAGCAGTACTTC. Its protein is CSVGGPSSYEQYF. The genes are TRBV29-1 and TRBJ2-7; weak D call: TRBD2 (5 bases). Germline V gives CDR1 SQVTM, CDR2 ANQGSEA. Trimming took off 4 bases at V and 0 bases at J, with 10 bases between the two ends. The CDR3 sequence is 13 residues long.

This chain links TRBV6-5 with TRBJ1-1, with 7 bases that match TRBD1. Germline values: CDR1 MNHEY, CDR2 SVGAGI. The CDR3 consists of 14 residues. After removal of 8 bases from V and 1 base from J, the junction contained 7 bases not matched to a gene. The DNA of the CDR3 is TGTGCCAGCGCCCTCAGGGGGGAGAACACTGAAGCTTTCTTT. This gives the protein CASALRGENTEAFF.

V is TRBV6-6 and J is TRBJ1-1; no clear D. The CDR3 contains 14 residues. In germline, CDR1 is MNHNY, CDR2 SVGAGI (reference sequence). With 7 bases removed from V and 0 bases from J, the gap between germline ends came to 12 bases. Here the CDR3 reads CASTPGPLNTEAFF. CDR3 DNA: TGTGCCAGCACCCCTGGGCCGTTGAACACTGAAGCTTTCTTT.

The rearrangement uses TRBV27 and TRBJ2-7; 8 nucleotides match TRBD2. J gave up 3 bases and V 3 bases, and 4 bases lay outside the gene matches. Looked up from germline, CDR1 is MNHEY and CDR2 is SMNVEV (reference sequence). This CDR3 contains 14 residues. Here the CDR3 DNA reads TGTGCCAGCAGTTTCGGGGGGGCAGACTACGAGCAGTACTTC. It codes for CASSFGGADYEQYF.

The V and J genes are TRBV7-3 and TRBJ2-1; 12 bases match TRBD2. Germline CDR1 and CDR2: SGHTA and FQGTGA. Losses at the gene ends were 1 base for V and 5 bases for J; bases not matched to a gene: 3. The CDR3 has 16 amino acids. CDR3 in DNA: TGTGCCAGCAGCTTAAACGGACTAGCGGGAAACAATGAGCAGTTCTTC. The encoded protein is CASSLNGLAGNNEQFF.

DNA for the CDR3: TGTGCCAGCAGCTCCAGGTTGGAGACAGGGGTGGGGCGCGAGCAGTACTTC. Protein: CASSSRLETGVGREQYF. The chain has TRBV11-1 and TRBJ2-7; 8 nucleotides align to TRBD1. Germline-derived CDR1 and CDR2 are SGHAT and FQDESV (reference sequence). The CDR3 length is 17 residues. After removal of 4 bases from V and 6 bases from J, the junction contained 17 bases not matched to a gene. Drawing the rest from reference TRBV11-1 and TRBJ2-7, the complete variable domain is EAEVAQSPRYKITEKSQAVAFWCDPISGHATLYWYRQILGQGPELLVQFQDESVVDDSQLPKDRFSAERLKGVDSTLKIQPAELGDSAMYLCASSSRLETGVGREQYFGPGTRLTVT.

The chain has TRBV5-4 and TRBJ2-3; 8 bases match TRBD2. The J segment lost 0 bases and the V segment lost 5 bases, leaving 11 bases of the junction unmatched. The CDR3 length is 17 residues. The V gene's germline CDR1 is SGHNT and CDR2 YYREEE (reference sequence). The CDR3 DNA reads as TGTGCCAGCAGGCCGGGACTAGTTTTGACGAGCACAGATACGCAGTATTTT. Amino acids: CASRPGLVLTSTDTQYF.

The chain recombines TRBV27 with TRBJ2-7, with a weak D call TRBD1 (5 bases). Germline V gene lookup returns CDR1 MNHEY and CDR2 SMNVEV (reference sequence). This CDR3 comprises 15 residues. With 5 bases removed from V and 7 bases from J, the gap between germline ends came to 21 bases. The CDR3 spells CASSAPQGAREEQYF. As DNA, the CDR3 is TGTGCCAGCAGTGCCCCCCAGGGCGCAAGGGAAGAGCAGTACTTC.

Comment on this clone: This CDR3 is also generated by other DNA sequences in the sample. CDR3 nucleotide sequence: TGTGCCAGCAGTGAACAGGGCTACGAGCAGTACTTC. Its protein is CASSEQGYEQYF. The chain joins TRBV25-1 to TRBJ2-7; TRBD1 is a possible D gene (5 bases). V dropped 2 bases and J dropped 3 bases, with 5 bases sitting between them. CDR1 and CDR2 (germline): MGHDK, SYGVNS. This CDR3 has 12 residues.

The rearrangement links TRBV7-9 to TRBJ2-7; a possible D gene is TRBD1 (5 bases). Deletions cut 5 bases from V and 4 bases from J, with 9 bases between. In germline, CDR1 is SEHNR, CDR2 FQNEAQ (reference sequence). This CDR3 spans 12 amino acids. CDR3 sequence (DNA): TGTGCCAGCAGCAGGGGAAATTACGAGCAGTACTTC. Its translation is CASSRGNYEQYF.